The entry below gives a single T cell receptor (beta chain) sequence along with its context. Profiled with immunoSEQ multiplex PCR; TCRdb holds only in-frame clones, not every one. The sample includes more than 15,000 clones, about nine tenths of them seen just once. These data are taken from a study of PD-1 blockade in classical Hodgkin lymphoma. This CDR3 is built from 15 residues. Germline CDR1 is SGHVS and CDR2 is FQNEAQ. The V and J ends lost 2 bases and 4 bases respectively, with 11 bases between them. As for time point: newly diagnosed, previously untreated cHL patient sample. Negative magnetic selection isolated CD4+ T cells from thawed PBMCs.

The material sequenced was CD4+ T cells from blood. The sequence came from a human donor with classical Hodgkin lymphoma. This chain links TRBV7-8 with TRBJ2-2; tentative D call: TRBD1 (6 bases). The CDR3 DNA follows: TGTGCCAGCAGCTTACGGTTAGGGGGCACCGGGGAGCTGTTTTTT. Protein: CASSLRLGGTGELFF.